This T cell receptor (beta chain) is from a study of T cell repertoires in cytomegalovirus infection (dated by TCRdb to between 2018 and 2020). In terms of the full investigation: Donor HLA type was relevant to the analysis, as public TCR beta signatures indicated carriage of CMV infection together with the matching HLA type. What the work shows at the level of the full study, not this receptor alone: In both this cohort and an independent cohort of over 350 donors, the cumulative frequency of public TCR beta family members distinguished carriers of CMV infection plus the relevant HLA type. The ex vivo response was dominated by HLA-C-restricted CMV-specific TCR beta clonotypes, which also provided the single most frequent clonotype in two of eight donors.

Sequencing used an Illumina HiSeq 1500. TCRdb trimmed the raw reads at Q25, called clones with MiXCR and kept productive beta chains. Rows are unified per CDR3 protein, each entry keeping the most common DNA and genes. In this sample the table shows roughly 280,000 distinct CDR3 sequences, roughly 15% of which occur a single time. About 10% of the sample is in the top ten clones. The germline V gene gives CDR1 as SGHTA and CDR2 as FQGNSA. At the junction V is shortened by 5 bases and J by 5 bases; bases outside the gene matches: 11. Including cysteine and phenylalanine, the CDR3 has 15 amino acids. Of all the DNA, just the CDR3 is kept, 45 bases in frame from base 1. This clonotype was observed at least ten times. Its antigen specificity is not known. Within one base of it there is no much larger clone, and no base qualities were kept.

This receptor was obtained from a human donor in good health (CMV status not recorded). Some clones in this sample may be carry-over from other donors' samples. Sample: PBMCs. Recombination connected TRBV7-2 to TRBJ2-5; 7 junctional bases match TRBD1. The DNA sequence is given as TGTGCCAGCAGCAACATGGACAGGTTAAGGGAGACCCAGTACTTC. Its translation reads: CASSNMDRLRETQYF. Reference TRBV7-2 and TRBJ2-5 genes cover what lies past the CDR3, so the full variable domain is GAGVSQSPSNKVTEKGKDVELRCDPISGHTALYWYRQSLGQGLEFLIYFQGNSAPDKSGLPSDRFSAERTGGSVSTLTIQRTQQEDSAVYLCASSNMDRLRETQYFGPGTRLLVL.